This T cell receptor beta chain was identified in a study of regulatory T cells in long-lasting Graves disease. This clonotype was counted once. The time point here: persistent/refractory GD, antithyroid drugs over 5 years with positive TRAb. Isolated PBMC RNA provided the starting material for the TCR library. Arm-PCR with iRepertoire HTBI primers amplified the CDR3 regions for these TCR beta libraries. Per the original data handling: Overall, samples carried more than 55 TRBV and 14 TRBJ segments. TCRdb processed the multiplex PCR reads anew with MiXCR; each CDR3 protein has one entry. Here the V and J calls rest on TCRdb's processing, not on the authors' analysis. The data show about 470,000 distinct CDR3 sequences, with about 22% seen just once and less than 9% held by the top ten. Trimming cost V 0 bases and J 4 bases, with 16 bases left between them. Germline-derived CDR1 and CDR2 are SGHKS and YYEKEE (reference sequence). This CDR3 is built from 16 residues.

Sequencing was performed on peripheral blood mononuclear cells (PBMCs), taken when the disease was refractory, from a patient treated with antithyroid drugs. This rearrangement joins TRBV5-5 to TRBJ1-2; unclear D gene. The TCR sequence derives from a female donor with Graves disease. The CDR3 DNA sequence: TGTGCCAGCAGCTTGGCCGCGGCTGTCCAAGGCTATGGCTACACCTTC. It specifies CASSLAAAVQGYGYTF.